A single T cell receptor beta chain is shown here with its context. These data are taken from a study of blood T cell repertoires in COVID-19. Study-level information: The samples span acute and convalescent COVID-19 from the United States, Italy and Spain. Nucleic acid was either cDNA or gDNA, and it came from T cells, B-cell-depleted T cells, or PBMCs.

Original data processing: For nucleated cells, counts were estimated from reference gene primer amplification. Only in-frame clones appear in the TCRdb table, and some are missing; sequencing was by immunoSEQ multiplex PCR. The DNA gave D and trimming, while V, J and clone size come from that table. The sample lists roughly 87,000 clones, roughly 82% occurring once. The CDR3 extends over 14 amino acids. Germline V gives CDR1 LGHNA, CDR2 YSLEER. Trimming took off 3 bases at V and 4 bases at J, with 12 bases between the two ends. The specimen was peripheral blood. This clonotype originated in a human donor in a cohort sampled during active COVID-19. The chain uses TRBV4-3 and TRBJ1-2; a possible D gene is TRBD1 (6 bases). CDR3 amino acids: CASSQNRGAYGYTF. The CDR3 region has the DNA TGCGCCAGCAGCCAGAACCGGGGGGCCTATGGCTACACCTTC.